This entry describes one T cell receptor beta chain. This CDR3 comprises 17 residues. These data come from a study of control samples from healthy donors and cancer patients. Clones were read by immunoSEQ multiplex PCR, and TCRdb kept only the in-frame ones, dropping some. The sample consists of over 60,000 clones, about 90% of them appearing once. The clonotype was recovered from a woman aged 60-75 years with head and neck cancer. V and J are TRBV21-1 and TRBJ2-4; the table's D call TRBD2 went unverified against the DNA. TRBV21-1 is classified as a pseudogene. Specimen: PBMCs. The CDR3 is CASSKLKRELVKNIQYF. CDR3 nucleotide sequence: TGTGCCAGCAGCAAATTGAAGCGGGAATTAGTCAAAAACATTCAGTACTTC.